This TCR beta chain came from a study of T cell repertoires in MIS-A myocarditis. Profiled with immunoSEQ multiplex PCR; TCRdb holds only in-frame clones, not every one. This sample has around 6,000 clones; just under 80% occur once, and the top ten carry under 70%. V shed 10 bases and J shed 1 base, with 13 bases lying between them. Germline CDR1 and CDR2: MNHEY and SVGAGI. CDR3 length equals 13 residues. The material sequenced was interventricular septum heart tissue obtained at autopsy. This chain connects TRBV6-5 to TRBJ1-1; D is ambiguous. The sequence was obtained from a man between 18 and 35 years old with fulminant myocarditis from multisystem inflammatory syndrome in adults (MIS-A) after COVID-19. In DNA form, the CDR3 reads TGTGCCACCATCGGAGGCCCGAACACTGAAGCTTTCTTT. This codes for CATIGGPNTEAFF.